A selection of T cell receptor beta chains follows, all from one sample in a study of cytomegalovirus exposure and HLA in healthy donors. TCRdb's table, derived via immunoSEQ multiplex PCR, lists solely in-frame clones and lacks some. The sample yields nearly 110,000 clones, about 81% seen once. The sample consisted of PBMCs. The receptor source for this set is a man aged 25-40 years in good health and CMV-seropositive. Each CDR3 is given with its conserved first and last residue. A D gene is named only where the DNA matches it firmly. The size field is filled for only some rows; it gives once, few, many or a size class.

abundance	j_gene	v_gene	d_gene	CDR3nt	CDR3aa
.	TRBJ2-2	TRBV6-5	.	TGTGCCAGCAGGTTACGGAGGAACACCGGGGAGCTGTTTTTT	CASRLRRNTGELFF
.	TRBJ2-1	TRBV29-1	.	TGCAGCGTTGAAGGGGGCGATTGGGGCTACAATGAGCAGTTCTTC	CSVEGGDWGYNEQFF
once	TRBJ2-6	TRBV5-6	.	TGTGCCAGCAGGCGGACCGACGGGAGTTCGGTTTCTGGGGCCAACGTCCTGACTTTC	CASRRTDGSSVSGANVLTF
once	TRBJ1-2	TRBV6-4	TRBD1	TGTGCCACCTACAGCGGACAGGGGCCCTATGGCTACACCTTC	CATYSGQGPYGYTF
.	TRBJ2-7	TRBV6-5	TRBD2	TGTGCCAGCAGTCCTAGCGGGGGGGCGTTACACGAGCAGTACTTC	CASSPSGGALHEQYF
once	TRBJ1-1	TRBV4-1	TRBD1	TGCGCCAGCAGCCAAGCTGACAGGGATGTCACTGAAGCTTTCTTT	CASSQADRDVTEAFF
.	TRBJ2-3	TRBV29-1	TRBD2	TGCAGCGTTGGACGGGGGGGCATGACAGATACGCAGTATTTT	CSVGRGGMTDTQYF
.	TRBJ2-4	TRBV5-5	.	TGTGCCAGCAGCCTAAGACAGGTCCGCGGGGCCAAAAACATTCAGTACTTC	CASSLRQVRGAKNIQYF
.	TRBJ2-2	TRBV29-1	TRBD1	TGCAGCGTTCAACAGGGGTCGGCCGGGGAGCTGTTTTTT	CSVQQGSAGELFF
.	TRBJ1-1	TRBV5-6	.	TGTGCCAGCAGCTTGACCGGGAGGAATGAAGCTTTCTTT	CASSLTGRNEAFF
few	TRBJ2-2	TRBV30	TRBD1	TGTGCCTGGAGTTACAGGGGGCGAACCGGGGAGCTGTTTTTT	CAWSYRGRTGELFF
once	TRBJ2-7	TRBV2	.	TGTGCCAGCGAAGAGGGCCGAACCTACGAGCAGTACTTC	CASEEGRTYEQYF
.	TRBJ2-1	TRBV30	.	TGTGCCTGGGACCAGAGGGTCGGTCTAGACAATGAGCAGTTCTTC	CAWDQRVGLDNEQFF
.	TRBJ2-5	TRBV5-1	TRBD2	TGCGCCAGCAGCCCGGGAGCGGGGGTTGAGGAGACCCAGTACTTC	CASSPGAGVEETQYF
.	TRBJ1-1	TRBV5-4	TRBD1	TGTGCCAGCAGCCGACAGGGGGCATGGAAGGGCACTGAAGCTTTCTTT	CASSRQGAWKGTEAFF
once	TRBJ2-7	TRBV11-2	.	TGTGCCAGCAGCTTCTCTACCTTTGACGAGCAGTACTTC	CASSFSTFDEQYF
.	TRBJ2-5	TRBV7-2	TRBD2	TGTGCCAGCAGCCCATCTGGCGCAGCGGGGGCCCTGAGAGAGACCCAGTACTTC	CASSPSGAAGALRETQYF
.	TRBJ2-7	TRBV2	TRBD1	TGTGCCAGCAACCTACCGGGACAGGGTGTCTACGAGCAGTACTTC	CASNLPGQGVYEQYF
.	TRBJ2-4	TRBV5-1	TRBD1	TGCGCCAGCAGCGGGACAGGGGGGGTCCAAAACAGTCAGTACTTC	CASSGTGGVQNSQYF
.	TRBJ2-7	TRBV30	.	TGTGCCTGGGGGCAGACAGCCGACGAGCAGTACTTC	CAWGQTADEQYF
.	TRBJ1-5	TRBV6-5	TRBD1	TGTGCCAGCAGTCGGGACAGCCTAAATCAGCCCCAGCATTTT	CASSRDSLNQPQHF
.	TRBJ2-7	TRBV5-6	.	TGTGCCAGCAGCGAGTCTTTTGGCTACGAGCAGTACTTC	CASSESFGYEQYF
medium-sized	TRBJ1-2	TRBV28	TRBD1	TGTGCCAGCAGTTCTGACAGGGCGATCTGGAATGGCTACACCTTC	CASSSDRAIWNGYTF
few	TRBJ1-3	TRBV18	.	TGTGCCAGCTCAACCGGTGGAAACACCATATATTTT	CASSTGGNTIYF
.	TRBJ2-3	TRBV10-3	.	TGTGCCATCAGTGAGTCTGGAACTAGCAGGATCCCAGATACGCAGTATTTT	CAISESGTSRIPDTQYF
.	TRBJ2-7	TRBV30	.	TGTGCCTGGAGTCCTGGGGGGGCTTACGAGCAGTACTTC	CAWSPGGAYEQYF
.	TRBJ2-7	TRBV6-1	TRBD1	TGTGCCAGCAGTGGTCGACAGGGCTACGAGCAGTACTTC	CASSGRQGYEQYF
.	TRBJ2-7	TRBV9	.	TGTGCCAGCAGCGTAGAAGGTAGCGGATACTACGAGCAGTACTTC	CASSVEGSGYYEQYF
.	TRBJ1-2	TRBV6-1	.	TGTGCCAGCAGTGAAGTGACAGGTCAGTCTCATGGCTACACCTTC	CASSEVTGQSHGYTF
.	TRBJ1-4	TRBV30	TRBD1	TGTGCCTGGAGTCGATCTATATACGGGACAGGGGGATCGGCAACTAATGAAAAACTGTTTTTT	CAWSRSIYGTGGSATNEKLFF
.	TRBJ2-1	TRBV13	TRBD2	TGTGCCAGCAGCTCGGGACTAGCGGGGGTATTGTTAGGTGAGCAGTTCTTC	CASSSGLAGVLLGEQFF
.	TRBJ1-2	TRBV18	.	TGTGCCAGCTCACAGACAGTCCCCTATGGCTACACCTTC	CASSQTVPYGYTF
.	TRBJ1-1	TRBV30	.	TGTGCCTGGAGTTGGGGGCAGCTAACTGAAGCTTTCTTT	CAWSWGQLTEAFF
once	TRBJ2-3	TRBV9	TRBD1	TGTGCCAGCAGCGTAGCTCCGGCAGGGGGTACAGATACGCAGTATTTT	CASSVAPAGGTDTQYF
.	TRBJ2-1	TRBV11-1	TRBD1	TGTGCCAGCAGCCGATCCCGGGACAGGGGCAATGAGCAGTTCTTC	CASSRSRDRGNEQFF
.	TRBJ1-1	TRBV7-9	.	TGTGCCAGCAGCTTACAGGAGGGCACTGAAGCTTTCTTT	CASSLQEGTEAFF